Below are 27 T cell receptor beta chains sequenced from a single sample in a study of naive and memory T cell subsets. The beta constant-region primer was an equimolar mix of two oligonucleotides covering TRBC1 and TRBC2. TCRdb redid the calling of the UMI-ligation and nested PCR reads with MiXCR, one entry per CDR3 protein. Here the sample spans around 31,000 distinct CDR3 sequences, around a tenth being singletons. The sample comprised effector memory CD4+ T cells from blood. The subset here: effector memory, CD45RA- CD27-. The receptors shown here come from a human donor in good health.

This clonotype was detected a few times. The chain combines TRBV6-6 with TRBJ1-5; 7 bases fit TRBD1. The V gene end was trimmed by 6 bases and the J gene end by 7 bases; junction bases not matched to a gene: 3. The CDR3 extends over 12 amino acids. Germline CDR1 MNHNY, CDR2 SVGAGI (reference sequence). Here the CDR3 reads CASRDRDQPQHF. In nucleotides, the CDR3 is TGTGCCAGCAGAGACAGGGACCAGCCCCAGCATTTT.

V and J are TRBV14 and TRBJ2-1; TRBD1 matches at 7 bases. Germline V gives CDR1 SGHDN, CDR2 FVKESK. The CDR3 length is 13 residues. V lost 6 bases, J lost 2 bases, and 1 base stayed unmatched. The CDR3 spells CASRGTAYNEQFF. The CDR3 DNA reads as TGTGCCAGCAGGGGGACAGCCTACAATGAGCAGTTCTTC.

This sequence joins TRBV3-1 and TRBJ1-1; D uncertain. The CDR3 totals 12 residues. CDR1 LGHDT and CDR2 YNNKEL come from the germline V gene (reference sequence). Trimming cost V 4 bases and J 8 bases, with 11 bases left between them. The CDR3 here is CASSLNTREAFF. The CDR3 DNA reads as TGTGCCAGCAGCCTTAACACCCGCGAAGCTTTCTTT. The full variable domain, with the rest looked up from reference TRBV3-1 and TRBJ1-1, is DTAVSQTPKYLVTQMGNDKSIKCEQNLGHDTMYWYKQDSKKFLKIMFSYNNKELIINETVPNRFSPKSPDKAHLNLHINSLELGDSAVYFCASSLNTREAFFGQGTRLTVV.

V gene TRBV12-3 or TRBV12-4 combines with J gene TRBJ2-3; no firm D call. V was shortened by 3 bases and J by 1 base, with 5 bases between the two germline ends. CDR3 length: 13 residues. CDR3 coding DNA: TGTGCCAGCAGTTTTACCCGCACAGATACGCAGTATTTT. Its protein product is CASSFTRTDTQYF.

This clonotype was recorded at least ten times. The gene calls are TRBV6-6 and TRBJ2-3; TRBD1 matches 7 bases. The CDR3 contains 15 residues. Germline CDR1 is MNHNY and CDR2 is SVGAGI (reference sequence). V shed 2 bases, J shed 2 bases, and the junction held 4 bases outside the gene matches. CDR3 coding DNA: TGTGCCAGCAGTTACGACAGGGCCACCACAGATACGCAGTATTTT. Translation: CASSYDRATTDTQYF.

There are many counts of this clonotype. CDR3 bases: TGTGCCAGCTCACCCGGGATAGCGGGGCAAGAGACCCAGTACTTC. Protein: CASSPGIAGQETQYF. The rearrangement links TRBV18 to TRBJ2-5; 8 positions agree with TRBD2. CDR1 and CDR2 from the germline V gene are KGHSH and LQKENI. Trimming removed 3 bases from V and 2 bases from J; junction bases left unmatched: 5. The CDR3 is 15 amino acids.

In this sample, this clonotype turned up a few times. The V gene is TRBV11-3, the J gene TRBJ2-5; D perhaps matches TRBD2 (5 bases). V was pared by 0 bases and J by 4 bases, with 9 bases between. CDR3 length: 14 amino acids. Germline CDR1 is SGHNT and CDR2 is YENEEA. Written as DNA, the CDR3 is TGTGCCAGCAGCTTAGATCTCGGAGGAGAGACCCAGTACTTC. Encoded protein: CASSLDLGGETQYF. Together with reference TRBV11-3 and TRBJ2-5, the CDR3 gives the full variable domain: EAGVVQSPRYKIIEKKQPVAFWCNPISGHNTLYWYLQNLGQGPELLIRYENEEAVDDSQLPKDRFSAERLKGVDSTLKIQPAELGDSAVYLCASSLDLGGETQYFGPGTRLLVL.

This clonotype came up a few times. The rearrangement joins TRBV7-2 to TRBJ2-7, with D perhaps matching TRBD1 or TRBD2 (5 bases each). The V gene lost 3 bases and the J gene lost 6 bases, with 9 bases spanning the gap. The CDR3 length is 12 residues. Germline V gene lookup returns CDR1 SGHTA and CDR2 FQGNSA. The CDR3: CASSLMGVEQYF. CDR3 DNA: TGTGCCAGCAGCTTGATGGGGGTCGAGCAGTACTTC.

Comments on this clonotype: This may arise from a read error, as a much more abundant clone is one base away. The rearrangement uses TRBV9 and TRBJ2-3, with D uncertain. The germline V gene has CDR1 SGDLS and CDR2 YYNGEE. CDR3 length: 15 amino acids. CDR3 in amino acids: CVSSVVPDGPDTQYF. As DNA, the CDR3 is TGTGTCAGCAGCGTAGTCCCCGATGGGCCTGATACGCAGTATTTT.

This clonotype was detected a few times. The gene calls are TRBV7-2 and TRBJ2-3; perhaps TRBD2 as D (5 bases). V was cut by 2 bases and J by 6 bases, with 9 bases left in between. Germline CDR1 is SGHTA and CDR2 is FQGNSA. The CDR3 is 13 amino acids. CDR3 residues: CASSLRLPDTQYF. The DNA of the CDR3 is TGTGCCAGCAGCTTAAGACTACCGGATACGCAGTATTTT.

This clonotype was recorded at least ten times. This chain links TRBV4-1 with TRBJ2-7, with a weak D call TRBD1 (6 bases). Germline values: CDR1 MGHRA, CDR2 YSYEKL. CDR3 length: 17 residues. V lost 5 bases, J lost 2 bases, and 22 bases lay in between. CDR3: CASSARYQGLKAYEQYF. CDR3 sequence (DNA): TGCGCCAGCAGCGCCCGTTACCAGGGGCTCAAAGCCTACGAGCAGTACTTC.

Many counts were recorded for this clonotype. This sequence joins TRBV28 and TRBJ1-4; 10 positions agree with TRBD1. The CDR3 sequence is 15 residues long. Trimming cost V 5 bases and J 4 bases; bases outside gene matches: 4. The germline V gene has CDR1 MDHEN and CDR2 SYDVKM. The CDR3 DNA follows: TGTGCCAGCAGTCGGGACAGGGGTAATAATGAAAAACTGTTTTTT. Protein product: CASSRDRGNNEKLFF.

This chain uses TRBV5-4 with TRBJ1-4, with D unclear. With 4 bases removed from V and 9 bases from J, the gap between germline ends came to 22 bases. The CDR3 has 16 amino acids. From germline, CDR1 is SGHNT and CDR2 YYREEE (reference sequence). The CDR3 coding sequence is TGTGCCAGCAGCCGGGCAGGTGCAGAGACTGGGAAAAAACTGTTTTTT. Translated, it gives CASSRAGAETGKKLFF.

This clonotype was detected many times. The V call is TRBV29-1, the J call TRBJ2-4; D is possibly TRBD2 (7 bases). This CDR3 contains 14 residues. Germline V gene lookup returns CDR1 SQVTM and CDR2 ANQGSEA. V lost 4 bases and J 0 bases, leaving 10 bases between the germline ends. Here the CDR3 DNA reads TGCAGCGTTGGGGGGGGCTTAGCCAAAAACATTCAGTACTTC. Its translation is CSVGGGLAKNIQYF.

Ten or more counts support this clonotype. The chain combines TRBV7-6 with TRBJ2-5; 7 nucleotides agree with TRBD2. The CDR3 consists of 13 residues. In germline, CDR1 is SGHVS, CDR2 FNYEAQ. V lost 3 bases and J lost 4; bases outside the gene matches: 2. CDR3 region: CASSFERGETQYF. The CDR3 bases are TGTGCCAGCAGCTTTGAGCGGGGAGAGACCCAGTACTTC.

This clonotype was counted at least ten times. This chain links TRBV18 with TRBJ2-7; D remains ambiguous. Germline V gene data show CDR1 as KGHSH and CDR2 as LQKENI. This CDR3 contains 12 residues. With 3 bases removed from V and 6 bases from J, the gap between germline ends came to 9 bases. Here the CDR3 reads CASSPMGIEQYF. The CDR3, as DNA: TGTGCCAGCTCACCCATGGGTATCGAGCAGTACTTC. Variable domain in full (rest from reference TRBV18 and TRBJ2-7): NAGVMQNPRHLVRRRGQEARLRCSPMKGHSHVYWYRQLPEEGLKFMVYLQKENIIDESGMPKERFSAEFPKEGPSILRIQQVVRGDSAAYFCASSPMGIEQYFGPGTRLTVT.

The J gene is TRBJ1-1, the V gene TRBV28; D ambiguous. This CDR3 has 14 residues. Germline lookup yields CDR1 MDHEN and CDR2 SYDVKM. V was cut by 4 bases and J by 0 bases, with 9 bases left in between. CDR3 residues: CASSSGRLNTEAFF. The CDR3 DNA sequence: TGTGCCAGCAGTTCGGGGAGGTTGAACACTGAAGCTTTCTTT.

This clonotype occurred many times. The CDR3 is CAISEVLNEKLFF. The CDR3, as DNA: TGTGCCATCAGTGAAGTCCTGAATGAAAAACTGTTTTTT. This chain connects TRBV10-3 to TRBJ1-4; D is undetermined. The CDR3 loop spans 13 amino acids. The V and J ends lost 3 bases and 5 bases respectively, with 7 bases between them. Germline-derived CDR1 and CDR2 are ENHRY and SYGVKD.

This clonotype was seen a few times. The chain couples TRBV7-6 to TRBJ1-4, with D possibly being TRBD1 (6 bases). Trimming stripped 5 bases from V and 0 bases from J, with 16 bases between. In germline, CDR1 is SGHVS, CDR2 FNYEAQ. The CDR3 consists of 17 residues. Here the CDR3 reads CASSPEGTSTTNEKLFF. The DNA for the CDR3 is TGTGCCAGCAGCCCCGAAGGGACAAGTACAACTAATGAAAAACTGTTTTTT.

This clonotype was counted at least ten times. The J gene is TRBJ1-6, the V gene TRBV27; D is perhaps TRBD1 (5 bases). The CDR3 is made up of 15 amino acids. In germline, CDR1 is MNHEY, CDR2 SMNVEV (reference sequence). Trimming stripped 3 bases from V and 9 bases from J, with 15 bases between. CDR3 sequence reads: CASSFQGDGSSPLHF. The CDR3, as DNA: TGTGCCAGCAGTTTCCAAGGGGATGGGAGTTCACCCCTCCACTTT.

This clonotype was picked up many times. The chain couples TRBV2 to TRBJ1-6; the D gene is possibly TRBD1 (6 bases). Per germline, CDR1 SNHLY and CDR2 FYNNEI. This CDR3 is 13 amino acids long. V was cut by 11 bases and J by 8 bases, with 16 bases left in between. The CDR3: CAGQRQDYSPLHF. Written as DNA, the CDR3 is TGTGCCGGCCAACGACAGGACTATTCACCCCTCCACTTT.

This clonotype has just a few counts. The V gene is TRBV20-1, the J gene TRBJ2-7; 10 bases are a match to TRBD1. V shed 3 bases, J shed 0 bases, and the junction held 8 bases outside the gene matches. Germline CDR1 and CDR2: DFQATT and SNEGSKA (reference sequence). This CDR3 comprises 16 residues. CDR3 bases: TGCAGTGCTAGTAATCCGGGACAGGGGCTCTCCTACGAGCAGTACTTC. Its protein is CSASNPGQGLSYEQYF.

This chain joins TRBV24-1 and TRBJ2-1, with TRBD2 identical over 10 bases. Germline V CDR1 and CDR2: KGHDR, SFDVKD. The junction had 8 bases not matched to a gene; V was cut back by 2 bases and J by 8 bases. The CDR3 is 16 residues long. CDR3 nucleotide sequence: TGTGCCACCAGTGATTATAAAGCGGGAGGGCCCCATGAGCAGTTCTTC. Amino acids: CATSDYKAGGPHEQFF.

In its sample, this clonotype was seen many times. The gene calls are TRBV10-3 and TRBJ2-7, with D possibly matching TRBD1 (6 bases). Germline V gene lookup returns CDR1 ENHRY and CDR2 SYGVKD. The CDR3 extends over 12 amino acids. The germline V and J ends were trimmed by 4 bases and 2 bases, with 6 bases remaining between them. CDR3 in DNA: TGTGCCATCAGTGGGGACACCTACGAGCAGTACTTC. The encoded protein is CAISGDTYEQYF.

This clonotype turned up a few times. The V and J genes are TRBV5-1 and TRBJ2-3; 8 bases fit TRBD2. V lost 0 bases, J lost 1 base, and 7 bases stayed unmatched. The CDR3 runs to 17 residues. The V gene's germline CDR1 is SGHRS and CDR2 YFSETQ. The CDR3 DNA reads TGCGCCAGCAGCTTGGGGGGGCGCGGGGGGCGCACAGATACGCAGTATTTT. Translated, it gives CASSLGGRGGRTDTQYF.

This clonotype was recorded many times. The chain uses TRBV20-1 and TRBJ2-1; 10 bases map to TRBD2. Germline lookup yields CDR1 DFQATT and CDR2 SNEGSKA (reference sequence). V lost 5 bases to trimming and J lost 5 bases; unmatched junction nucleotides: 9. The CDR3 sequence is 15 residues long. CDR3 nucleotide sequence: TGCAGTGCTGCGGATAGCGGGGGGCTTAACAATGAGCAGTTCTTC. It specifies CSAADSGGLNNEQFF.

This clonotype appeared a few times. This chain joins TRBV18 and TRBJ2-3; no firm D call. The germline V gene encodes CDR1 KGHSH and CDR2 LQKENI. V was shortened by 0 bases and J by 5 bases, with 12 bases between the two germline ends. There are 15 residues in the CDR3. This chain's CDR3 is CASSPPNSEVDTQYF. The CDR3 region has the DNA TGTGCCAGCTCACCACCAAACAGTGAGGTAGATACGCAGTATTTT.